Listed here are 17 T cell receptor beta chains from one sample, sequenced in a study of Tregs in tolerant kidney transplant recipients. Repertoires were generated with immunoSEQ multiplex PCR, while TCRdb's copy carries only in-frame clones and drops some. Of over 50,000 clones detected, around 85% appear once; the ten largest clones hold about 2%. This specimen consisted of Tregs from blood, obtained before the transplant. The receptors here all came from a human donor who received a combined kidney and bone marrow transplant.

J is TRBJ1-2 and V is TRBV7-2; no definite D call. CDR1 SGHTA and CDR2 FQGNSA come from the germline V gene. V was cut by 5 bases and J by 8 bases, with 6 bases left in between. This CDR3 spans 10 amino acids. CDR3 in amino acids: CASSAGGYTF. In DNA form, the CDR3 reads TGTGCCAGCAGCGCCGGAGGCTACACCTTC.

The rearrangement links TRBV6-1 to TRBJ1-6; D is ambiguous. From germline, CDR1 is MNHNS and CDR2 SASEGT. The CDR3 runs to 17 residues. V was trimmed by 1 base and J by 4 bases, leaving 14 bases between them. The CDR3 DNA is TGTGCCAGCAGTGAAGGGCCGCGTAGGTTTTATAATTCACCCCTCCACTTT. Protein sequence: CASSEGPRRFYNSPLHF.

The chain combines TRBV7-2 with TRBJ2-7; weak D call: TRBD1 (5 bases). The CDR3 has 17 residues. Trimming removed 4 bases at V and 7 bases at J, with 26 bases between. The germline V gene encodes CDR1 SGHTA and CDR2 FQGNSA. In nucleotides, the CDR3 is TGTGCCAGCAGCTCCCGACGCAGTGCTGGGCAGGGCAGGGAGCAGTACTTC. It translates to CASSSRRSAGQGREQYF.

The J gene is TRBJ1-4, the V gene TRBV7-8; no clear D. Germline V gene data show CDR1 as SGHVS and CDR2 as FQNEAQ. The CDR3 sequence is 16 residues long. The V and J ends lost 1 base and 9 bases respectively, with 18 bases between them. CDR3 loop: CASSLGDNLGFQKLFF. CDR3 DNA: TGTGCCAGCAGCTTAGGGGATAATTTGGGGTTCCAAAAACTGTTTTTT. Full variable domain (missing parts from reference TRBV7-8 and TRBJ1-4): GAGVSQSPRYKVAKRGQDVALRCDPISGHVSLFWYQQALGQGPEFLTYFQNEAQLDKSGLPSDRFFAERPEGSVSTLKIQRTQQEDSAVYLCASSLGDNLGFQKLFFGSGTQLSVL.

This clone showed up just once. This chain joins TRBV6-5 and TRBJ1-5, with D perhaps TRBD1 (6 bases). This CDR3 contains 14 residues. V was cut by 6 bases and J by 0 bases, with 9 bases left in between. Germline loops: CDR1 MNHEY, CDR2 SVGAGI. CDR3 in amino acids: CASSRGHSNQPQHF. The CDR3 region has the DNA TGTGCCAGCAGCAGGGGCCATAGCAATCAGCCCCAGCATTTT.

This clone showed up just a few times. The CDR3 DNA follows: TGTGCCAGCATCCCCCGGCAAACCGGGAACACCATATATTTT. This gives the protein CASIPRQTGNTIYF. V gene TRBV6-1 combines with J gene TRBJ1-3, with unresolved D. Germline V gene lookup returns CDR1 MNHNS and CDR2 SASEGT. This CDR3 comprises 14 residues. V lost 7 bases to trimming and J lost 7 bases, with 17 bases between them.

This sequence joins TRBV5-1 and TRBJ2-5; 7 nucleotides agree with TRBD2. Germline V CDR1 and CDR2: SGHRS, YFSETQ. Losses at the gene ends were 4 bases for V and 0 bases for J; bases not matched to a gene: 9. CDR3 size: 16 residues. The CDR3 region has the DNA TGCGCCAGCAGCCGTCCGGGACTACTCAACCAAGAGACCCAGTACTTC. Amino acid sequence: CASSRPGLLNQETQYF.

The rearrangement links TRBV27 to TRBJ1-1, with 12 bases lining up with TRBD1. In germline, CDR1 is MNHEY, CDR2 SMNVEV (reference sequence). This CDR3 is built from 17 residues. Trimming at V came to 6 bases and at J to 0 bases, leaving 8 bases not matched to a gene. The CDR3 nucleotides read TGTGCCAGCAGGTGGGCCGGGACAGGGGGCGTGAACACTGAAGCTTTCTTT. It yields the protein CASRWAGTGGVNTEAFF.

The chain joins TRBV28 to TRBJ1-5; D might be TRBD1 (5 bases). Trimming took 5 bases from V and 3 from J, leaving 14 bases between them. The CDR3 is 15 amino acids. Germline V lookup: CDR1 MDHEN, CDR2 SYDVKM. CDR3 amino acids: CASSTTGVSNQPQHF. DNA for the CDR3: TGTGCCAGCAGTACTACAGGAGTGTCCAATCAGCCCCAGCATTTT.

Only a few counts were recorded for this clone. This chain joins TRBV28 and TRBJ1-5; no reliable D call. CDR3 length equals 13 residues. Germline V gene lookup returns CDR1 MDHEN and CDR2 SYDVKM. The germline V and J ends were trimmed by 10 bases and 0 bases, with 10 bases remaining between them. The CDR3 nucleotides are TGTGCCACCAAGTCCGGTAGCAATCAGCCCCAGCATTTT. This gives the protein CATKSGSNQPQHF.

The rearrangement uses TRBV28 and TRBJ2-3; 7 bases match TRBD2. This CDR3 contains 15 residues. V was clipped by 4 bases and J by 5 bases; unmatched bases: 9. CDR1 is MDHEN, CDR2 SYDVKM, per germline. The CDR3 reads CASSSPKAGLDTQYF. The CDR3 region has the DNA TGTGCCAGCAGTTCCCCGAAAGCGGGGTTAGATACGCAGTATTTT.

The J gene is TRBJ2-1, the V gene TRBV15; TRBD2 matches 9 bases. The ends lost 6 bases at V and 9 bases at J; junction bases unmatched: 9. This CDR3 is built from 14 residues. CDR1 is LNHNV, CDR2 YYDKDF, per germline (reference sequence). The CDR3 bases are TGTGCCACCAGTTCAGGCGGGAGGGCCGGTGAGCAGTTCTTC. Protein product: CATSSGGRAGEQFF.

The V call is TRBV5-6, the J call TRBJ1-6; weak D call: TRBD1 (5 bases). Germline-derived CDR1 and CDR2 are SGHDT and YYEEEE. The CDR3 consists of 17 residues. V lost 5 bases to trimming and J lost 7 bases, with 22 bases between them. The CDR3 nucleotides read TGTGCCAGCAGAAGGTCCTCCGGGACCCTCGGGAATTCACCCCTCCACTTT. It yields the protein CASRRSSGTLGNSPLHF. The variable domain in full, completed from reference TRBV5-6 and TRBJ1-6, reads DAGVTQSPTHLIKTRGQQVTLRCSPKSGHDTVSWYQQALGQGPQFIFQYYEEEERQRGNFPDRFSGHQFPNYSSELNVNALLLGDSALYLCASRRSSGTLGNSPLHFGNGTRLTVT.

The rearrangement uses TRBV6-1 and TRBJ2-5; no clear D gene. The last part of the DNA fits TRBJ2-7 better; the J call may be wrong. Germline V gene sequence: CDR1 MNHNS, CDR2 SASEGT. The length of the CDR3 is 14 residues. The CDR3 nucleotides read TGTGCCAGCAAAGATCCTTTCAGTGGCTACGAGCAGTACTTC. Its protein product is CASKDPFSGYEQYF.

The rearrangement joins TRBV7-9 to TRBJ1-2, with no clear D. Trimming stripped 3 bases from V and 12 bases from J, with 14 bases between. CDR3 size: 12 residues. Looked up from germline, CDR1 is SEHNR and CDR2 is FQNEAQ (reference sequence). DNA of the CDR3: TGTGCCAGCAGCTTTCCTCAAGTGTGGGACACCTTC. Translation: CASSFPQVWDTF.

The chain joins TRBV28 to TRBJ1-2; 7 bases align to TRBD1. Germline CDR1 MDHEN, CDR2 SYDVKM. The J segment lost 4 bases and the V segment lost 6 bases, leaving 11 bases of the junction unmatched. This CDR3 contains 15 residues. The CDR3 DNA sequence: TGTGCCAGCAGGCCTTCCGGGACAGCGGTCTATGGCTACACCTTC. Translated, it gives CASRPSGTAVYGYTF.

This chain uses TRBV14 with TRBJ2-7, with unresolved D. CDR1 is SGHDN, CDR2 FVKESK, per germline. With 1 base removed from V and 6 bases from J, the gap between germline ends came to 4 bases. This CDR3 has 11 residues. The CDR3 coding sequence is TGTGCCAGCAGCCAAGTTAGCGAGCAGTACTTC. It encodes CASSQVSEQYF.